This record covers a single TCR beta chain. Its antigen is not identified. An end of the junction does not agree with germline; a read error may underlie this. CDR1 LGHNA and CDR2 YNFKEQ come from the germline V gene. This CDR3 has 16 residues. After constant-region reverse-primer amplification, full-length variable regions underwent semi-nested PCR with Nested Universal Primer A. TCRdb used MiXCR to reprocess the 5' RACE reads, holding one entry per CDR3 protein. The table includes 55,000 or so distinct CDR3 sequences, 20% detected once. General study results and limits: Tumor Tregs overlapped most with tumor, then blood, naive CD4+ cells. Tumor memory CD4+ T cell TCR gene usage was found to cluster with blood and lymph node memory CD4+ cells and with lymph node naive CD4+ cells.

Tregs were sorted as CD4+CD25+CD127-/low cells. The receptor was derived from a female donor with breast cancer. This sequence joins TRBV4-2 and TRBJ2-7, with 10 bases matching TRBD2. What was sequenced was tumor-infiltrating Tregs sorted from the breast tumor. The CDR3 loop is CASSKDAGLATYEQYF. In DNA, the CDR3 is TGTGCCAGCAGCAAAGACGCGGGACTAGCGACCTACGAGCAGTACTTC.